The 3 T cell receptor beta chains listed next were all sequenced from one sample in a study of blood T cell repertoires in COVID-19 (dated by TCRdb to the early 2020s). Library prep was done by the immunoSEQ multiplex PCR assay. TCRdb provides this immuneACCESS table in a form limited to in-frame rearrangements. Some clones are lacking; in checked studies, under half of them reflect an unresolved V gene, and why the rest are absent is not known. The sample includes about 180,000 clones, with under 85% observed a single time. In total, the top ten clones hold 7.6% of the sample. Sequenced material: peripheral blood. The origin of the receptors is a woman in her 70s with COVID-19, enrolled during active disease.

V and J are TRBV30 and TRBJ2-7; tentatively, D is TRBD1 (6 bases). The CDR3 length is 12 residues. CDR1 is GTSNPN and CDR2 is SVGIG in the germline V gene (reference sequence). CDR3 sequence (DNA): TGTGCGCATAGACAGGCTCACTACGAGCAGTACTTC. Amino acid sequence: CAHRQAHYEQYF.

This chain links TRBV28 with TRBJ2-7, with a weak D call TRBD2 (6 bases). V was trimmed by 7 bases and J by 0 bases, leaving 13 bases between them. The CDR3 is 14 amino acids. In germline, CDR1 is MDHEN, CDR2 SYDVKM. As DNA, the CDR3 is TGTGCCAGCATCGGCGGGACGAGCTCCTACGAGCAGTACTTC. Translating it yields CASIGGTSSYEQYF.

The rearrangement uses TRBV29-1 and TRBJ2-1, with TRBD1 matching over 9 bases. Trimming cost V 0 bases and J 6 bases; bases outside gene matches: 9. The CDR3 contains 16 residues. The germline V gene encodes CDR1 SQVTM and CDR2 ANQGSEA. In DNA form, the CDR3 reads TGCAGCGTTGAAGACCCGGGACAGGGTTCGTCCAATGAGCAGTTCTTC. Protein sequence: CSVEDPGQGSSNEQFF.